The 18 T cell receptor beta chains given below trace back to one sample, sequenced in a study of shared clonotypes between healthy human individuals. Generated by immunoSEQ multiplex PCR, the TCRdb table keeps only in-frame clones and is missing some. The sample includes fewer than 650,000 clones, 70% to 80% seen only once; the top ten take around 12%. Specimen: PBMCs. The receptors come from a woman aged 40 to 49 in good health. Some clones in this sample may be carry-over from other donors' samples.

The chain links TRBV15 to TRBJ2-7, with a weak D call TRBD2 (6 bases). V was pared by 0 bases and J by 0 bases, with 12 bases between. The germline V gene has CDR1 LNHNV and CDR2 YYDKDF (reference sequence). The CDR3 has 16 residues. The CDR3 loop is CATSRDTRDSSYEQYF. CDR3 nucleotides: TGTGCCACCAGCAGAGATACCCGGGACTCCTCCTACGAGCAGTACTTC. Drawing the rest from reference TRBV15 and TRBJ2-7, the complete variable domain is DAMVIQNPRYQVTQFGKPVTLSCSQTLNHNVMYWYQQKSSQAPKLLFHYYDKDFNNEADTPDNFQSRRPNTSFCFLDIRSPGLGDTAMYLCATSRDTRDSSYEQYFGPGTRLTVT.

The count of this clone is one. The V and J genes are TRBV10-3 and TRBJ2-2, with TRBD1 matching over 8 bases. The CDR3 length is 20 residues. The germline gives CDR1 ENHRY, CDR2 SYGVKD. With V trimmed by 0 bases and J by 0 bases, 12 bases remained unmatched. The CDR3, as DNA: TGTGCCATCAGTGAGTCGACAGGGGCCCGCGGTTTTGCGAACACCGGGGAGCTGTTTTTT. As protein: CAISESTGARGFANTGELFF.

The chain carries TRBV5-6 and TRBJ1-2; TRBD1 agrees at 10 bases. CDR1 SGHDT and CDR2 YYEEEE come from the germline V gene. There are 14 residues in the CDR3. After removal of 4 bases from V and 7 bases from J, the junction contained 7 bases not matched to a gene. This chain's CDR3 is CASSLRDRGSGYTF. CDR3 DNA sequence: TGTGCCAGCAGCCTCCGGGACAGGGGCAGTGGCTACACCTTC. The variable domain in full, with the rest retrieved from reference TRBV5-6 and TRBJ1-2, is DAGVTQSPTHLIKTRGQQVTLRCSPKSGHDTVSWYQQALGQGPQFIFQYYEEEERQRGNFPDRFSGHQFPNYSSELNVNALLLGDSALYLCASSLRDRGSGYTFGSGTRLTVV.

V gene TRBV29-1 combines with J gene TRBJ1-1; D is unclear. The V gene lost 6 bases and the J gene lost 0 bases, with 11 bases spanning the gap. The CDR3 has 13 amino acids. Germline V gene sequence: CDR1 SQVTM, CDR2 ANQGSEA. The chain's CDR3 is CSVRRTMNTEAFF. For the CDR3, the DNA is TGCAGCGTCCGGCGAACGATGAACACTGAAGCTTTCTTT.

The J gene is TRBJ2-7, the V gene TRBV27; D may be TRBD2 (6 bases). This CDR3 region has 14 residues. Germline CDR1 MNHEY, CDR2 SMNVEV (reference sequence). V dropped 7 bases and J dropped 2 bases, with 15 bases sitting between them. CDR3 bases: TGTGCCAGCACCATCACGTGGGGGGCCTACGAGCAGTACTTC. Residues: CASTITWGAYEQYF.

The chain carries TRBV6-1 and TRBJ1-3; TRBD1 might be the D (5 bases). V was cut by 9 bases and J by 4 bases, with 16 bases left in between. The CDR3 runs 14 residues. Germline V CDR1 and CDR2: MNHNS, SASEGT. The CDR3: CASHYGTLGNTIYF. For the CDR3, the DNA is TGTGCCAGTCACTATGGGACGCTGGGAAACACCATATATTTT.

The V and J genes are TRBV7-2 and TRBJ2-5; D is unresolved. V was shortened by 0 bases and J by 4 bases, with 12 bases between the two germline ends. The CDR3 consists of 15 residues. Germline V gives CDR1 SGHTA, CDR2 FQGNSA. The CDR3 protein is CASSLAPVPGETQYF. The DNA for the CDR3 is TGTGCCAGCAGCTTAGCTCCAGTCCCGGGAGAGACCCAGTACTTC. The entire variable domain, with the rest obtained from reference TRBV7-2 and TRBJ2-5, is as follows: GAGVSQSPSNKVTEKGKDVELRCDPISGHTALYWYRQSLGQGLEFLIYFQGNSAPDKSGLPSDRFSAERTGGSVSTLTIQRTQQEDSAVYLCASSLAPVPGETQYFGPGTRLLVL.

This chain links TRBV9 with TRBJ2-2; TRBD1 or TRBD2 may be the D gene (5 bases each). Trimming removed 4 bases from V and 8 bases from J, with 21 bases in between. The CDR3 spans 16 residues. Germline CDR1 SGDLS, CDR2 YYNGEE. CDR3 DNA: TGTGCCAGCAGCTCCAAGCTCCGGGACGTTGAGGGGGAGCTGTTTTTT. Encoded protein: CASSSKLRDVEGELFF.

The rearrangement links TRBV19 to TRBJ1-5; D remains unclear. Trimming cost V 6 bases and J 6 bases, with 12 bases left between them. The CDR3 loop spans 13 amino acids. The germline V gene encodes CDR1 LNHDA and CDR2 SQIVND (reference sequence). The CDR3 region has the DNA TGTGCCAGTAGCGCCATGGGCGGTCAGCCCCAGCATTTT. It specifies CASSAMGGQPQHF. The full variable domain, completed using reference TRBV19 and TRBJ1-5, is DGGITQSPKYLFRKEGQNVTLSCEQNLNHDAMYWYRQDPGQGLRLIYYSQIVNDFQKGDIAEGYSVSREKKESFPLTVTSAQKNPTAFYLCASSAMGGQPQHFGDGTRLSIL.

DNA for the CDR3: TGCGCCAGCAGCCAAGATCAGAAACAGGTAAACACCGGGGAGCTGTTTTTT. This encodes CASSQDQKQVNTGELFF. The chain uses TRBV4-1 and TRBJ2-2, with D perhaps matching TRBD1 (5 bases). Germline V CDR1 and CDR2: MGHRA, YSYEKL. This CDR3 comprises 17 residues. V dropped 0 bases and J dropped 2 bases, with 13 bases sitting between them.

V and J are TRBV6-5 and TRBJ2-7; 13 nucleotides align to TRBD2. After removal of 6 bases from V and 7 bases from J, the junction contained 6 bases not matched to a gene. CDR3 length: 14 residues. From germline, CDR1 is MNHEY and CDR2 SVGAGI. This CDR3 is CASRTGLAGKEQYF. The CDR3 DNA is TGTGCCAGCAGAACGGGACTAGCGGGAAAAGAGCAGTACTTC.

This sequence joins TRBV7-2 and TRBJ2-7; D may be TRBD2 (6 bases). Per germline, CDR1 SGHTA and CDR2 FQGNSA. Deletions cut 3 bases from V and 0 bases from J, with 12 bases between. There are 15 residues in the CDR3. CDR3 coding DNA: TGTGCCAGCAGCTTTAGCGGAGGGAGCTCCTACGAGCAGTACTTC. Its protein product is CASSFSGGSSYEQYF. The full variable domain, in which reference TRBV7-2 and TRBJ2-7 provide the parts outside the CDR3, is GAGVSQSPSNKVTEKGKDVELRCDPISGHTALYWYRQSLGQGLEFLIYFQGNSAPDKSGLPSDRFSAERTGGSVSTLTIQRTQQEDSAVYLCASSFSGGSSYEQYFGPGTRLTVT.

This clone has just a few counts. The CDR3 DNA is TGTGCCAGCAGCCTACTAGCGGGAGTTGGTAATGAGCAGTTCTTC. Residues: CASSLLAGVGNEQFF. The chain couples TRBV2 to TRBJ2-1; TRBD2 matches 11 bases. The V and J ends lost 6 bases and 7 bases, in that order; junction bases with no gene match: 8. CDR3 length: 15 amino acids. From germline, CDR1 is SNHLY and CDR2 FYNNEI. Full variable domain (rest looked up from reference TRBV2 and TRBJ2-1): EPEVTQTPSHQVTQMGQEVILRCVPISNHLYFYWYRQILGQKVEFLVSFYNNEISEKSEIFDDQFSVERPDGSNFTLKIRSTKLEDSAMYFCASSLLAGVGNEQFFGPGTRLTVL.

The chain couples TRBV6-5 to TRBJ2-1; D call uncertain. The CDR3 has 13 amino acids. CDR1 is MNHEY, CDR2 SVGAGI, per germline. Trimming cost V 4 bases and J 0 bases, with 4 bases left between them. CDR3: CASSLSSYNEQFF. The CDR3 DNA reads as TGTGCCAGCAGTTTAAGCTCCTACAATGAGCAGTTCTTC.

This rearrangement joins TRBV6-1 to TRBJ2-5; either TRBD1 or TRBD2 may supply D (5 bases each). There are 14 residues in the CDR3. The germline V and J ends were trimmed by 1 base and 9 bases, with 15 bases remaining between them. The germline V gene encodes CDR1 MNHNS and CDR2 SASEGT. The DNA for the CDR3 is TGTGCCAGCAGTGAAGAGGGGAGAGGTCTGGCCCAGTACTTC. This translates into CASSEEGRGLAQYF.

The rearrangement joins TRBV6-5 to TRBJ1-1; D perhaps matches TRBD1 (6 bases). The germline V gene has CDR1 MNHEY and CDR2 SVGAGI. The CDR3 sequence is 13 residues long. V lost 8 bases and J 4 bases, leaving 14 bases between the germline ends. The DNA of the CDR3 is TGTGCCAGCTCACCGTTAGGGGGCACTGAAGCTTTCTTT. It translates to CASSPLGGTEAFF.

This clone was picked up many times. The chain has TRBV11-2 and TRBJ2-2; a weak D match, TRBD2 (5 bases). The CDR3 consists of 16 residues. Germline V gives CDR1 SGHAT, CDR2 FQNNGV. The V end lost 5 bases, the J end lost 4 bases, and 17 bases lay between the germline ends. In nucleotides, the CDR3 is TGTGCCAGCAGCCCCAGCGGACTGGGGAGCACCGGGGAGCTGTTTTTT. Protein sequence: CASSPSGLGSTGELFF.

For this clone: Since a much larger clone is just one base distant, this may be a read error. The CDR3 here is CASSLQGGQETQYF. In DNA form, the CDR3 reads TGTGCCAGCAGCTTACAGGGGGGCCAAGAGACCCAGTACTTC. This chain uses TRBV5-4 with TRBJ2-5, with 8 bases identical to TRBD1. CDR1 and CDR2 (germline): SGHNT, YYREEE (reference sequence). CDR3 length: 14 amino acids. V was clipped by 2 bases and J by 1 base; unmatched bases: 1.